This TCR beta chain was sequenced during a study of T cell changes during pregnancy in multiple sclerosis. Trimming shortened V by 4 bases and J by 2 bases, and 15 bases separated the two germline ends. Germline CDR1 and CDR2: MGHRA and YSYEKL. This CDR3 is 16 amino acids long. Clones were sequenced by immunoSEQ multiplex PCR, and TCRdb holds only the in-frame ones, with some missing. This sample carries about 50,000 clones, around 94% of them seen once, and the ten largest clones take 5.5%. The sequence was obtained from a female donor with multiple sclerosis, enrolled in a pregnancy study. This material consisted of CD8+ T cells from peripheral blood mononuclear cells, taken before pregnancy. The chain couples TRBV4-1 to TRBJ2-1, with a weak D call TRBD2 (6 bases). The CDR3 region is CASSLGVAAPYNEQFF. As DNA, the CDR3 is TGCGCCAGCAGCCTAGGGGTAGCGGCCCCCTACAATGAGCAGTTCTTC.